This is a list of T cell receptor beta chains from one sample in a study of blood T cells in healthy people across ages. TCRdb processed the 5' RACE reads anew with MiXCR; each CDR3 protein has one entry. This table holds around 600,000 distinct CDR3 sequences, under 55% found once. Material: blood. These receptors were taken from a man at least 80 years old in good health. The CDR3 runs from the conserved cysteine through the conserved F or W. The order of the fields is D gene, V gene, J gene, clone size, CDR3 DNA, CDR3 protein. D genes are given only for firm matches. Not every row has a clone size; where given, it reads once, few, many or a size class.

d_gene: .; v_gene: TRBV12-3/TRBV12-4; j_gene: TRBJ2-3; abundance: .; CDR3nt: TGTGCCAGCAGTACGGACAGAGATGTGGAAGATACGCAGTATTTT; CDR3aa: CASSTDRDVEDTQYF
d_gene: .; v_gene: TRBV6-6; j_gene: TRBJ1-1; abundance: many; CDR3nt: TGTGCCACCAAAGCAGGGCCGAACACTGAAGCTTTCTTT; CDR3aa: CATKAGPNTEAFF
d_gene: .; v_gene: TRBV28; j_gene: TRBJ2-7; abundance: .; CDR3nt: TGTGCCAGCAGTTTATCCATACCATCCTACGAGCAGTACTTC; CDR3aa: CASSLSIPSYEQYF
d_gene: TRBD1; v_gene: TRBV5-1; j_gene: TRBJ1-1; abundance: .; CDR3nt: TGCGCCAGCAGCCCGGGGACAGGTCGAGAAGCTTTCTTT; CDR3aa: CASSPGTGREAFF
d_gene: .; v_gene: TRBV20-1; j_gene: TRBJ2-7; abundance: .; CDR3nt: TGCAGTGCTAGAAGGCCGATCGAGCCCTACGAGCAGTACTTC; CDR3aa: CSARRPIEPYEQYF
d_gene: .; v_gene: TRBV7-9; j_gene: TRBJ2-1; abundance: once; CDR3nt: TGTGCCAGCAGCTTAGGGGAAGCCAATGAGCAGTTCTTC; CDR3aa: CASSLGEANEQFF
d_gene: TRBD2; v_gene: TRBV20-1; j_gene: TRBJ2-1; abundance: few; CDR3nt: TGCAGTGCTAGAGGGACTAGCGGGGGTCTCAATGAGCAGTTCTTC; CDR3aa: CSARGTSGGLNEQFF
d_gene: .; v_gene: TRBV29-1; j_gene: TRBJ1-3; abundance: .; CDR3nt: TGCAGCGTCCTCGGGGGAGCTGGAAACACCATATATTTT; CDR3aa: CSVLGGAGNTIYF
d_gene: TRBD2; v_gene: TRBV7-9; j_gene: TRBJ2-1; abundance: .; CDR3nt: TGTGCCAGCAGCCCACTAACGAGATTGCGGGAGGGGGGGGCCTACAATGAGCAGTTCTTC; CDR3aa: CASSPLTRLREGGAYNEQFF
d_gene: .; v_gene: TRBV7-2; j_gene: TRBJ2-6; abundance: .; CDR3nt: TGTGCCAGCATCCCAAGGCCTGGGGCCAACGTCCTGACTTTC; CDR3aa: CASIPRPGANVLTF
d_gene: .; v_gene: TRBV6-6; j_gene: TRBJ2-7; abundance: .; CDR3nt: TGTGCCAGCAGTTTTTTCGACGAGCAGTACTTC; CDR3aa: CASSFFDEQYF
d_gene: TRBD1; v_gene: TRBV27; j_gene: TRBJ2-5; abundance: .; CDR3nt: TGTGCCAGCAGTTTATTGAGCACAGGGGGCTACCAAGAGACCCAGTACTTC; CDR3aa: CASSLLSTGGYQETQYF
d_gene: .; v_gene: TRBV4-1; j_gene: TRBJ1-5; abundance: .; CDR3nt: TGCGCCGGCAGCCTAAGCCAGGAAGGTCAGCCCCAGCATTTT; CDR3aa: CAGSLSQEGQPQHF
d_gene: .; v_gene: TRBV20-1; j_gene: TRBJ1-6; abundance: .; CDR3nt: TGCAGTGCTAACCGGGACAAGCGACTCCACTTT; CDR3aa: CSANRDKRLHF
d_gene: TRBD1; v_gene: TRBV6-6; j_gene: TRBJ1-4; abundance: many; CDR3nt: TGTGCCACCTCGACAGGGGGCGGGTATGAAAAACTGTTTTTT; CDR3aa: CATSTGGGYEKLFF
d_gene: TRBD1; v_gene: TRBV28; j_gene: TRBJ2-7; abundance: .; CDR3nt: TGTGCCAGCAGACAGGACAGGGAGGCCTACGAGCAGTACTTC; CDR3aa: CASRQDREAYEQYF